The 19 T cell receptor beta chains below were found in one sample sequenced in a study of response to subunit inactivated influenza vaccine. TCRdb re-analysed the RT-PCR reads in MiXCR, keeping a single row per CDR3 protein. The sample yields more than 250,000 distinct CDR3 sequences, 20% to 25% seen once. Sequenced material: PBMCs from blood, taken less than 22 months after vaccination. The receptors stem from a man aged 50 to 69 who received an inactivated influenza vaccine.

In its sample, this clonotype was seen a few times. The chain has TRBV20-1 and TRBJ2-7; D not resolved. The CDR3 covers 12 residues. Per germline, CDR1 DFQATT and CDR2 SNEGSKA (reference sequence). With 0 bases removed from V and 0 bases from J, the gap between germline ends came to 3 bases. The CDR3 loop reads CSAREDSYEQYF. As DNA, the CDR3 is TGCAGTGCTAGAGAGGACTCCTACGAGCAGTACTTC.

This clonotype was picked up many times. This chain connects TRBV29-1 to TRBJ2-3; D is unclear. V gave up 4 bases and J gave up 3 bases, with 2 bases separating them. The CDR3 totals 10 residues. The germline gives CDR1 SQVTM, CDR2 ANQGSEA. CDR3 residues: CSVGTDTQYF. In nucleotides, the CDR3 is TGCAGCGTTGGAACAGATACGCAGTATTTT.

The chain employs TRBV7-9 and TRBJ2-3; D is unresolved. Germline CDR1 SEHNR, CDR2 FQNEAQ (reference sequence). This CDR3 is built from 12 residues. V gave up 1 base and J gave up 11 bases, with 10 bases separating them. CDR3 amino acids: CASSLGKIGQYF. The DNA of the CDR3 is TGTGCCAGCAGCTTAGGGAAAATCGGGCAGTATTTT.

The chain recombines TRBV5-4 with TRBJ1-4; TRBD1 agrees at 7 bases. CDR3 length: 14 residues. V was pared by 2 bases and J by 8 bases, with 6 bases of the junction left unmatched. CDR1 and CDR2 from the germline V gene are SGHNT and YYREEE (reference sequence). CDR3 in amino acids: CASSFGGGQEKLFF. CDR3 sequence (DNA): TGTGCCAGCAGCTTCGGAGGGGGCCAAGAAAAACTGTTTTTT.

This chain connects TRBV28 to TRBJ1-2; D not resolved. The V end lost 6 bases, the J end lost 0 bases, and 17 bases lay between the germline ends. CDR3 length equals 16 residues. Germline assignment: CDR1 MDHEN and CDR2 SYDVKM. The CDR3 reads CASRPYFTSANYGYTF. CDR3 coding DNA: TGTGCCAGCAGACCATATTTCACTTCAGCTAACTATGGCTACACCTTC.

This clonotype turned up a few times. The chain links TRBV7-6 to TRBJ1-5, with D unclear. CDR3 length: 15 residues. Trimming cost V 2 bases and J 8 bases, with 16 bases left between them. Germline loops: CDR1 SGHVS, CDR2 FNYEAQ. The DNA of the CDR3 is TGTGCCAGCAGCTTAATAGAGGGTATGGGTAAGCCCCAGCATTTT. Residues: CASSLIEGMGKPQHF. The variable domain in full, with the rest retrieved from reference TRBV7-6 and TRBJ1-5, is GAGVSQSPRYKVTKRGQDVALRCDPISGHVSLYWYRQALGQGPEFLTYFNYEAQQDKSGLPNDRFSAERPEGSISTLTIQRTEQRDSAMYRCASSLIEGMGKPQHFGDGTRLSIL.

The chain uses TRBV3-1 and TRBJ2-7; a weak D match, TRBD2 (5 bases). V dropped 4 bases and J dropped 3 bases, with 10 bases sitting between them. The germline gives CDR1 LGHDT, CDR2 YNNKEL (reference sequence). This CDR3 contains 13 residues. CDR3 coding DNA: TGTGCCAGCAGCCTCATTCGGGGCTACGAGCAGTACTTC. As protein: CASSLIRGYEQYF.

In regard to this clonotype: The junction shows a germline mismatch at one end, possibly a read error. The chain uses TRBV5-1 and TRBJ1-2; 9 bases map to TRBD1. This CDR3 is 13 amino acids long. Germline CDR1 and CDR2: SGHRS and YFSETQ. The CDR3 protein is CASSPGTGYGHTF. The CDR3 DNA sequence: TGCGCCAGCAGCCCCGGGACAGGGTATGGCCACACCTTC.

The V and J genes are TRBV20-1 and TRBJ2-3; the D call may be TRBD1 or TRBD2 (6 bases each). This CDR3 is 15 amino acids long. V lost 3 bases, J lost 6 bases, and 19 bases lay in between. The germline gives CDR1 DFQATT, CDR2 SNEGSKA (reference sequence). The CDR3, as DNA: TGCAGTGCTAGCCCCCCGGGGGCGGGACGGGATACGCAGTATTTT. Protein: CSASPPGAGRDTQYF.

This clonotype has a count of ten or more. The chain joins TRBV7-3 to TRBJ1-1; D remains ambiguous. Germline CDR1 SGHTA, CDR2 FQGTGA. The V gene lost 6 bases and the J gene lost 1 base, with 9 bases spanning the gap. The CDR3 is 13 amino acids. The CDR3 DNA reads TGTGCCAGCAGTTTATTAGGGAACACTGAAGCTTTCTTT. Translating it yields CASSLLGNTEAFF.

In this sample, this clonotype turned up a few times. The chain uses TRBV20-1 and TRBJ1-2, with D unclear. Germline assignment: CDR1 DFQATT and CDR2 SNEGSKA (reference sequence). Trimming cost V 4 bases and J 4 bases, with 19 bases left between them. The CDR3 is made up of 15 amino acids. CDR3 loop: CSAISFGTASYGYTF. The CDR3, as DNA: TGCAGTGCTATATCGTTCGGTACAGCGAGCTATGGCTACACCTTC.

The rearrangement uses TRBV11-2 and TRBJ2-1, with no clear D. CDR3 length: 15 residues. The germline V and J ends were trimmed by 0 bases and 4 bases, with 10 bases remaining between them. Looked up from germline, CDR1 is SGHAT and CDR2 is FQNNGV. This CDR3 is CASSLDTPEYNEQFF. The CDR3 bases are TGTGCCAGCAGCTTAGATACTCCGGAGTACAATGAGCAGTTCTTC.

This clonotype was seen a few times. The rearrangement uses TRBV5-1 and TRBJ1-1, with D hard to call. Germline-derived CDR1 and CDR2 are SGHRS and YFSETQ. V gave up 0 bases and J gave up 6 bases, with 12 bases separating them. This CDR3 region has 14 residues. CDR3 residues: CASSLEEGSSEAFF. In DNA, the CDR3 is TGCGCCAGCAGCTTGGAGGAGGGCTCATCTGAAGCTTTCTTT.

This clonotype turned up a few times. The chain links TRBV12-3 or TRBV12-4 to TRBJ2-2; D is unresolved. Trimming pared 1 base from V and 3 bases from J, leaving 3 bases between. The CDR3 extends over 13 amino acids. The DNA of the CDR3 is TGTGCCAGCAGTTTAGGGTACACCGGGGAGCTGTTTTTT. As protein: CASSLGYTGELFF.

This clonotype was counted only a few times. J is TRBJ2-1 and V is TRBV5-1, with D unresolved. Germline V gene data show CDR1 as SGHRS and CDR2 as YFSETQ. The CDR3 is 12 amino acids. V was pared by 7 bases and J by 10 bases, with 15 bases between. The CDR3 bases are TGCGCCAGCGGGCCGGCGCTTAGGGAGCAGTTCTTC. Encoded protein: CASGPALREQFF.

This clonotype was found a few times. The chain has TRBV12-3 or TRBV12-4 and TRBJ2-1; 8 bases line up with TRBD2. V was clipped by 6 bases and J by 9 bases; unmatched bases: 13. The CDR3 is made up of 15 amino acids. This CDR3 reads CASRLGGLAYSEQFF. In nucleotides, the CDR3 is TGTGCCAGCAGGCTAGGAGGACTAGCCTATAGTGAGCAGTTCTTC.

This clonotype was counted between two and nine times. This chain connects TRBV5-5 to TRBJ1-1; tentative D call: TRBD1 (5 bases). V was trimmed by 5 bases and J by 4 bases, leaving 15 bases between them. Germline V gives CDR1 SGHKS, CDR2 YYEKEE (reference sequence). The CDR3 has 14 amino acids. The CDR3 spells CASRTQTGLTEAFF. CDR3 DNA: TGTGCCAGCAGGACCCAAACAGGCCTCACTGAAGCTTTCTTT. The whole variable domain, remainder taken from reference TRBV5-5 and TRBJ1-1, is DAGVTQSPTHLIKTRGQQVTLRCSPISGHKSVSWYQQVLGQGPQFIFQYYEKEERGRGNFPDRFSARQFPNYSSELNVNALLLGDSALYLCASRTQTGLTEAFFGQGTRLTVV.

The chain combines TRBV20-1 with TRBJ2-3; TRBD2 might be the D (7 bases). Germline-derived CDR1 and CDR2 are DFQATT and SNEGSKA (reference sequence). This CDR3 has 16 amino acids. V lost 1 base to trimming and J lost 3 bases, with 17 bases between them. CDR3 sequence: CSARAWGGLGTDTQYF. DNA for the CDR3: TGCAGTGCTAGAGCTTGGGGGGGCCTTGGGACAGATACGCAGTATTTT.

This clonotype was seen only a few times. CDR3 nucleotide sequence: TGTGCCAGCAGTTTTTCTGGGCCCTCACCGTACGAGCAGTACTTC. Its protein product is CASSFSGPSPYEQYF. This chain uses TRBV12-3 or TRBV12-4 with TRBJ2-7; D is ambiguous. The CDR3 spans 15 residues. V dropped 3 bases and J dropped 4 bases, with 16 bases sitting between them.